This TCR beta chain emerged from a study of blood T cell repertoires in COVID-19. Across the study: Specimens from acute and convalescent COVID-19 originated in the United States, Italy and Spain. The analysed material was cDNA or gDNA that came from T cells, B-cell-depleted T cells, or PBMCs.

In the original processing: Amplification with reference gene primers provided the estimates of nucleated cell counts. Profiling relied on immunoSEQ multiplex PCR, and the TCRdb table lists in-frame clones only, not all of them. V, J and clone size derive from that table, while D and trimming were established from the DNA sequence. The sample includes some 52,000 clones, roughly nine tenths seen only once; the top ten take approximately 4.9%. The CDR3 contains 15 residues. Germline V gene lookup returns CDR1 MDHEN and CDR2 SYDVKM. V trimming: 4 bases; J trimming: 1 base; junction bases outside the gene matches: 2.

The source material was peripheral blood. The chain uses TRBV28 and TRBJ1-5; 9 bases map to TRBD1. The receptor was derived from a man aged 55-75 years with active COVID-19. Here the CDR3 reads CASSWTGASNQPQHF. The CDR3 nucleotides read TGTGCCAGCAGTTGGACAGGGGCAAGCAATCAGCCCCAGCATTTT.